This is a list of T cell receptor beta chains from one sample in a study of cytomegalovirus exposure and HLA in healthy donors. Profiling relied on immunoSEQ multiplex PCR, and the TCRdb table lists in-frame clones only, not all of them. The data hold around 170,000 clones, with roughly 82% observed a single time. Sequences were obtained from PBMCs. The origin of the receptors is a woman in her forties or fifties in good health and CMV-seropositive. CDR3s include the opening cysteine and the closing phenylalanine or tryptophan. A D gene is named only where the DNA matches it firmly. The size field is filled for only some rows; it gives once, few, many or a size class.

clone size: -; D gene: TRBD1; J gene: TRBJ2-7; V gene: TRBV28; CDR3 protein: CASSGTGGTYEQYF; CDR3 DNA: TGTGCCAGCAGTGGGACAGGGGGAACCTACGAGCAGTACTTC
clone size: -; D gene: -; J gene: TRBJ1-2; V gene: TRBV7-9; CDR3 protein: CSSSFIGEDGYTF; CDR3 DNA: TGTTCCAGCAGCTTCATAGGGGAGGATGGCTACACCTTC
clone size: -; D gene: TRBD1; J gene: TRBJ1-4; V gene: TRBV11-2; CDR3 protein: CASSWGRTGPEKLFF; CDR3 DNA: TGTGCCAGCAGCTGGGGGCGGACAGGGCCCGAAAAACTGTTTTTT
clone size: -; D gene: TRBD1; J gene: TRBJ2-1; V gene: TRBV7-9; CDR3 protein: CSSSLGDRSYNEQFF; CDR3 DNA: TGTTCCAGCAGCTTGGGGGACAGGAGCTACAATGAGCAGTTCTTC
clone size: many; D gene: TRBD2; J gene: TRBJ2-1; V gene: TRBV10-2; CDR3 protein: CASSFGLAGGPGSNEQFF; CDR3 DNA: TGCGCCAGCAGCTTCGGACTAGCGGGGGGGCCAGGGTCCAATGAGCAGTTCTTC
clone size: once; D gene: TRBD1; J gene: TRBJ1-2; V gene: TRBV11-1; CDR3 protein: CASSQTGIYGYTF; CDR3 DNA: TGTGCCAGCAGCCAGACAGGGATCTATGGCTACACCTTC
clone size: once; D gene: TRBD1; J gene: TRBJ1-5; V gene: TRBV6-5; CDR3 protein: CATRDRGYQPQHF; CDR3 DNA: TGTGCCACAAGGGACAGGGGATATCAGCCCCAGCATTTT
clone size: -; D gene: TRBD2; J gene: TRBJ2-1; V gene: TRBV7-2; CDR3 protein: CASSFPAGGSYNEQFF; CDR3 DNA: TGTGCCAGCAGCTTCCCAGCGGGGGGGTCCTACAATGAGCAGTTCTTC
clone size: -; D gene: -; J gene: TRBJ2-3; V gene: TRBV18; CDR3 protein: CASSLQGGGTDTQYF; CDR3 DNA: TGTGCCAGCAGTTTACAGGGCGGAGGCACAGATACGCAGTATTTT
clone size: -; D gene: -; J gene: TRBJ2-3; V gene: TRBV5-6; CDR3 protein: CASSLPGLSTDTQYF; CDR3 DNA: TGTGCCAGCAGCTTGCCGGGGTTGAGCACAGATACGCAGTATTTT
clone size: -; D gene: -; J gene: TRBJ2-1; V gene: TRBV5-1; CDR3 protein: CASSLVADYNEQFF; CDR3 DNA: TGCGCCAGCAGCTTGGTGGCTGACTACAATGAGCAGTTCTTC
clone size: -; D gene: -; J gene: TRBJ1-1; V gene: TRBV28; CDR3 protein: CASSPQAGEAFF; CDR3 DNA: TGTGCCAGCAGTCCTCAGGCGGGTGAAGCTTTCTTT
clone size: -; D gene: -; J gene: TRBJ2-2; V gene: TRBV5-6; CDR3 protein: CASSLMGGVTGELFF; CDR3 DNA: TGTGCCAGCAGCTTGATGGGGGGAGTCACCGGGGAGCTGTTTTTT
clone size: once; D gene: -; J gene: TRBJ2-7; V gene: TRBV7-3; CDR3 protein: CASSLVATKQYF; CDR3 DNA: TGTGCCAGCAGCTTAGTGGCCACAAAGCAGTACTTC
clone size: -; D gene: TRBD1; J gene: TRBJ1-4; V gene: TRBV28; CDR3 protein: CASGTGREKLFF; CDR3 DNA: TGTGCCAGCGGGACAGGACGAGAAAAACTGTTTTTT
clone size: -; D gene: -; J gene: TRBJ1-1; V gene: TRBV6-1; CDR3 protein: CASTSTGWSEAFF; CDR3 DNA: TGTGCCAGCACTTCGACGGGTTGGTCTGAAGCTTTCTTT
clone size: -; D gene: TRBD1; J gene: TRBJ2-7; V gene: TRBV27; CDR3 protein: CASRPGGAMWNPAYEQYF; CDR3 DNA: TGTGCCAGCAGACCAGGGGGCGCGATGTGGAATCCAGCTTACGAGCAGTACTTC
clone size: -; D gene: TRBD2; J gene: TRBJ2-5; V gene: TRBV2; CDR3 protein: CASLTSGGPRTQYF; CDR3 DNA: TGTGCCAGCTTGACTAGCGGGGGCCCCAGGACCCAGTACTTC
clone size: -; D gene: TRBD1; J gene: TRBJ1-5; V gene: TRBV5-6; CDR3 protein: CASSSWGQGSNQPQHF; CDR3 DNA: TGTGCCAGCAGCTCGTGGGGACAGGGGAGCAATCAGCCCCAGCATTTT
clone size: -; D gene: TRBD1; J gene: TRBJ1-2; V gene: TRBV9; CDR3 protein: CASSPGTEGYGYTF; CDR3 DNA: TGTGCCAGCAGCCCCGGGACAGAGGGATATGGCTACACCTTC
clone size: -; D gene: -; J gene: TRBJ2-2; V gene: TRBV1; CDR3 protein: CTSSQDISGGLFF; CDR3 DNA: TGCACCAGCAGCCAAGATATTAGCGGGGGGCTGTTTTTT
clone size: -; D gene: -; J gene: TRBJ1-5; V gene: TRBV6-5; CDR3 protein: CASSYSYRGGQPQHF; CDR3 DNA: TGTGCCAGCAGTTACTCGTACCGAGGAGGTCAGCCCCAGCATTTT
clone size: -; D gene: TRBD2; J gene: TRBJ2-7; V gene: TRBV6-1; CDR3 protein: CASSEVLILAGAPGEQYF; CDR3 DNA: TGTGCCAGCAGTGAAGTCCTGATACTAGCGGGGGCCCCCGGCGAGCAGTACTTC
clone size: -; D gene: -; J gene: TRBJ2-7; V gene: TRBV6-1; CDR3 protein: CASSEAAGALGEQYF; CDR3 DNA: TGTGCCAGCAGTGAAGCGGCAGGGGCCTTGGGGGAGCAGTACTTC
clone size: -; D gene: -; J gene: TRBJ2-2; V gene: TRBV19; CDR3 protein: CASSIFGEYHGELFF; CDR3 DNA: TGTGCCAGTAGTATTTTTGGGGAGTATCACGGGGAGCTGTTTTTT
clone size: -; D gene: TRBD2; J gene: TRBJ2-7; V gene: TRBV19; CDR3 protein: CASPPLELAGHYEQYF; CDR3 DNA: TGTGCCAGTCCCCCGTTGGAGCTAGCGGGGCACTACGAGCAGTACTTC
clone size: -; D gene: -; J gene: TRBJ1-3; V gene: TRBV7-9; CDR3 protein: CASSPWTASSGNTIYF; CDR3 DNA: TGTGCCAGCAGCCCATGGACAGCCTCCTCTGGAAACACCATATATTTT
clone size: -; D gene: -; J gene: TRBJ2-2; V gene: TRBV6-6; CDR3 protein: CASSSAGELFF; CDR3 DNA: TGTGCCAGCAGTTCCGCCGGGGAGCTGTTTTTT
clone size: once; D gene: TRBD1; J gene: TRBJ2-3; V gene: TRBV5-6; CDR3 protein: CASGTGGLTDTQYF; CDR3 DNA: TGTGCCAGCGGGACAGGGGGACTCACAGATACGCAGTATTTT
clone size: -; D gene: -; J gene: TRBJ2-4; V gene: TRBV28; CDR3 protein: CASSLGSNKNIQYF; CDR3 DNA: TGTGCCAGCAGTTTGGGCAGTAACAAAAACATTCAGTACTTC
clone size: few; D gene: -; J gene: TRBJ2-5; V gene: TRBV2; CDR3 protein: CASRGLGAGVTQYF; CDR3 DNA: TGTGCCAGCAGGGGCCTGGGGGCCGGCGTGACCCAGTACTTC
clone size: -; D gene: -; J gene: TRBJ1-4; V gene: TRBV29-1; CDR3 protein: CSVKGGDEKLFF; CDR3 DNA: TGCAGCGTAAAGGGAGGCGATGAAAAACTGTTTTTT
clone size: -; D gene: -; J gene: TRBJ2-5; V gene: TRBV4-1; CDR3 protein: CASSQDLRSQETQYF; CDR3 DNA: TGCGCCAGCAGCCAAGATTTACGGAGCCAAGAGACCCAGTACTTC
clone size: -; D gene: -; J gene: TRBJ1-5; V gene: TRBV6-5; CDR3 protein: CASRPDRRNQPQHF; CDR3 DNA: TGTGCCAGCAGACCCGACAGGCGCAATCAGCCCCAGCATTTT
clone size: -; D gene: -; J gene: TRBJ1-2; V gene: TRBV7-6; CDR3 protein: CASSSSTAGGDNYGYTF; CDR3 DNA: TGTGCCAGCAGCTCATCAACAGCTGGAGGAGATAACTATGGCTACACCTTC
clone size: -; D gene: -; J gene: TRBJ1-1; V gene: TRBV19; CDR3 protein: CASSMGRNTEAFF; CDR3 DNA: TGTGCCAGTAGTATGGGGAGGAACACTGAAGCTTTCTTT
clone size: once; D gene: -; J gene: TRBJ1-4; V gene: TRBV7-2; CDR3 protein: CASSLAQGASSEKLFF; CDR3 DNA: TGTGCCAGCAGCTTAGCGCAAGGGGCTTCAAGTGAAAAACTGTTTTTT
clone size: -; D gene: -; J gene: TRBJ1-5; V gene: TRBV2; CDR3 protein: CASSPFEHQPQHF; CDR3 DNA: TGTGCCAGCAGCCCCTTCGAGCATCAGCCCCAGCATTTT
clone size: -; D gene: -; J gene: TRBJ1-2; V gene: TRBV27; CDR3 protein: CASSPAAGAHNGYTF; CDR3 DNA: TGTGCCAGCAGTCCAGCGGCGGGGGCTCATAATGGCTACACCTTC
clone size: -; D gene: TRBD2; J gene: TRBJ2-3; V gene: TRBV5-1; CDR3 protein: CASSGSGPPTDTQYF; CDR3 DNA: TGCGCCAGCAGCGGTAGCGGGCCGCCCACAGATACGCAGTATTTT
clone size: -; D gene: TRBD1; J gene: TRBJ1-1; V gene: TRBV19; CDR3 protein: CASNGDRGRSTEAFF; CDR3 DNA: TGTGCCAGTAACGGGGACAGGGGGCGCAGCACTGAAGCTTTCTTT
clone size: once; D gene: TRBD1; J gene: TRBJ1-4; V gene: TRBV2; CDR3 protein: CASSLKQGAHEKLFF; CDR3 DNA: TGTGCCAGCAGCCTTAAACAGGGGGCGCATGAAAAACTGTTTTTT
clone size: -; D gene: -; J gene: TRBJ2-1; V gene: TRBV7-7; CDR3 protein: CASSEGQRGYNEQFF; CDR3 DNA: TGTGCTAGCAGCGAAGGACAGCGAGGGTACAATGAGCAGTTCTTC
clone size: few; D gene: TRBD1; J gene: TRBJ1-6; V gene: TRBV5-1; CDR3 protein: CASSLAGTGVNSPLHF; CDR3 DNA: TGCGCCAGCAGCTTGGCAGGGACAGGGGTTAATTCACCCCTCCACTTT
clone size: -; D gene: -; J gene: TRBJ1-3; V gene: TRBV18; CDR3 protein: CASSPGTGNTIYF; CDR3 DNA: TGTGCCAGCTCCCCGGGGACAGGAAACACCATATATTTT
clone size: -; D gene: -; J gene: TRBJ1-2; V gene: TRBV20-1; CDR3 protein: CSAWAGYGYTF; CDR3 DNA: TGCAGTGCTTGGGCAGGCTATGGCTACACCTTC
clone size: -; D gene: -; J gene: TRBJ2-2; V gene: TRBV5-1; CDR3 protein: CASSLGQRGTGELFF; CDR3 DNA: TGCGCCAGCAGCTTGGGACAAAGGGGGACCGGGGAGCTGTTTTTT
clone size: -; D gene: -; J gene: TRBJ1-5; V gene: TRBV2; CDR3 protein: CASRGGQVGNQPQHF; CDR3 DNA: TGTGCCAGCAGGGGTGGGCAGGTCGGCAATCAGCCCCAGCATTTT
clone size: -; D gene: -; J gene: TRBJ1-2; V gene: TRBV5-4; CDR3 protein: CASSPVGADYGYTF; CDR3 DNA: TGTGCCAGCAGCCCCGTTGGGGCGGACTATGGCTACACCTTC
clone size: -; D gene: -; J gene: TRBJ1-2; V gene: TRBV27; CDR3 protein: CASSLEGSYGYTF; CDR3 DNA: TGTGCCAGCAGTTTAGAGGGATCCTATGGCTACACCTTC